Listed here are 14 T cell receptor beta chains from one sample, sequenced in a study of metastatic and nonmetastatic thyroid tumors. TCRdb called clones again from the PCR reads with MiXCR. The sample comprises around 8,200 clones, around 28% of which are singletons, and roughly 41% rests with the top ten. None of the patients had undergone any treatment ahead of thyroid surgery. Material: tumor tissue. Source of these receptors: a male donor with papillary thyroid cancer or a benign thyroid nodule (not recorded which). Some clones in this sample may be carry-over from other donors' samples.

The genes are TRBV6-2 or TRBV6-3 and TRBJ2-7; either TRBD1 or TRBD2 may supply D (5 bases each). Germline assignment: CDR1 MNHEY and CDR2 SVGEGT. Trimming took 5 bases from V and 9 from J, leaving 20 bases between them. The CDR3 is 14 amino acids. The DNA for the CDR3 is TGTGCCAGCAGTATAACTTGGGGGTCATTGGTGCAGTACTTC. It translates to CASSITWGSLVQYF.

This clone has a handful of counts. This chain links TRBV6-1 with TRBJ1-3; TRBD1 matches at 9 bases. The CDR3 covers 14 residues. CDR1 MNHNS and CDR2 SASEGT come from the germline V gene. The V segment lost 8 bases and the J segment 3 bases; nucleotides outside the gene matches: 5. The CDR3 region has the DNA TGTGCCAGCGTCGGGACAGGGTATGGAAACACCATATATTTT. This translates into CASVGTGYGNTIYF.

By frequency in the sample, this clone is medium-sized (0.01 to 0.1%). The chain links TRBV30 to TRBJ1-6; D gene ambiguous. Trimming shortened V by 4 bases and J by 6 bases, and 13 bases separated the two germline ends. CDR3 length: 14 amino acids. Germline values: CDR1 GTSNPN, CDR2 SVGIG (reference sequence). CDR3 protein: CAWKDQQTNSPLHF. For the CDR3, the DNA is TGTGCCTGGAAGGACCAACAGACTAATTCACCCCTCCACTTT.

V gene TRBV20-1 combines with J gene TRBJ1-1; D possibly corresponds to TRBD1 (5 bases). The germline gives CDR1 DFQATT, CDR2 SNEGSKA (reference sequence). The V gene lost 5 bases and the J gene lost 5 bases, with 18 bases spanning the gap. This CDR3 spans 14 amino acids. CDR3 in DNA: TGCAGTGCTTACGTCAGGGATTCTTATACTGAAGCTTTCTTT. Translation: CSAYVRDSYTEAFF.

The table lists this clone with a few counts. The chain employs TRBV3-1 and TRBJ2-2; no clear D. There are 13 residues in the CDR3. The germline V and J ends were trimmed by 1 base and 7 bases, with 7 bases remaining between them. Germline V gene sequence: CDR1 LGHDT, CDR2 YNNKEL (reference sequence). CDR3 protein: CASSQGMVGELFF. Written as DNA, the CDR3 is TGTGCCAGCAGCCAAGGAATGGTCGGGGAGCTGTTTTTT.

The chain is built from TRBV30 and TRBJ2-7, with unresolved D. The V gene lost 0 bases and the J gene lost 3 bases, with 9 bases spanning the gap. Germline-derived CDR1 and CDR2 are GTSNPN and SVGIG (reference sequence). The CDR3 contains 13 residues. The CDR3 region has the DNA TGTGCCTGGAGTGTTGGGGATGACTACGAGCAGTACGTC. Translation gives CAWSVGDDYEQYV.

The rearrangement links TRBV30 to TRBJ2-3; D gene uncertain. The CDR3 is made up of 13 amino acids. CDR1 and CDR2 (germline): GTSNPN, SVGIG (reference sequence). Trimming cost V 0 bases and J 2 bases, with 6 bases left between them. The CDR3 protein is CAWSVGHTDTQYF. The CDR3 DNA follows: TGTGCCTGGAGTGTTGGCCACACAGATACGCAGTATTTT.

This sequence joins TRBV11-2 and TRBJ2-2, with a weak D call TRBD2 (7 bases). Trimming took off 2 bases at V and 5 bases at J, with 15 bases between the two ends. CDR3 length: 16 residues. Germline assignment: CDR1 SGHAT and CDR2 FQNNGV. The CDR3 sequence is CASSLMRGGGTGELFF. The DNA for the CDR3 is TGTGCCAGCAGCTTAATGCGAGGGGGGGGAACCGGGGAGCTGTTTTTT.

Concerning this clone itself: One end of the junction is discordant with germline, which a read error may explain. The chain uses TRBV6-9 and TRBJ2-2, with TRBD2 identical over 12 bases. Per the germline V gene, CDR1 is MNHGY and CDR2 is SVAAGI. CDR3 length: 19 amino acids. The CDR3 nucleotides read TGTGCCAGCAGTTATTACCTAGCGGGAGGGCCGGTGAACACCGTGGAGCTGTTTTTT. Its protein is CASSYYLAGGPVNTVELFF.

In its sample, this clone was seen a few times. This chain links TRBV28 with TRBJ2-2, with 10 nucleotides matching TRBD1. This CDR3 is built from 14 residues. Per the germline V gene, CDR1 is MDHEN and CDR2 is SYDVKM. Trimming cost V 7 bases and J 4 bases; bases outside gene matches: 3. The CDR3 sequence is CASKDRGFTGELFF. Here the CDR3 DNA reads TGTGCCAGCAAGGACAGGGGGTTCACCGGGGAGCTGTTTTTT.

The chain joins TRBV9 to TRBJ1-3, with a tentative D call TRBD1 (6 bases). This CDR3 is 16 amino acids long. Germline V gene data show CDR1 as SGDLS and CDR2 as YYNGEE. V lost 3 bases to trimming and J lost 4 bases, with 17 bases between them. The CDR3 here is CASSAQGISGGNTIYF. The CDR3 coding sequence is TGTGCCAGCAGCGCACAGGGAATCTCGGGGGGAAACACCATATATTTT.

This clone was observed a handful of times. The V call is TRBV5-1, the J call TRBJ2-2, with D unresolved. Germline loops: CDR1 SGHRS, CDR2 YFSETQ. The ends were cut back, 4 bases at V and 0 bases at J, with 1 base in the middle. The length of the CDR3 is 12 residues. In DNA form, the CDR3 reads TGCGCCAGCAGCGCGAACACCGGGGAGCTGTTTTTT. Its protein is CASSANTGELFF.

This clone was detected only a few times. The chain uses TRBV27 and TRBJ2-2; D is undetermined. The CDR3 is made up of 13 amino acids. The V gene lost 4 bases and the J gene lost 4 bases, with 7 bases spanning the gap. Germline V CDR1 and CDR2: MNHEY, SMNVEV (reference sequence). CDR3 nucleotides: TGTGCCAGCAGTTATGGATTCACCGGGGAGCTGTTTTTT. Protein sequence: CASSYGFTGELFF.

This clone occurred a few times. The CDR3 coding sequence is TGTGCCAGCAGTGCCCGACTAGCGGGATTGTACGAGCAGTACTTC. Translating it yields CASSARLAGLYEQYF. This chain uses TRBV6-1 with TRBJ2-7; 11 bases align to TRBD2. There are 15 residues in the CDR3. Germline values: CDR1 MNHNS, CDR2 SASEGT. V lost 4 bases and J lost 4; bases outside the gene matches: 6.